A selection of T cell receptor beta chains follows, all from one sample in a study of shared clonotypes between healthy human individuals. TCRdb's copy holds only in-frame clones and misses some; the assay was immunoSEQ multiplex PCR. The table has about 1.1 million clones, 60% to 80% seen once. The sample consisted of memory CD4+ T cells from PBMCs. Receptor source: a man aged 18 to 29 in good health. Some clones in this sample may be carry-over from other donors' samples. Both conserved end residues are part of each CDR3. The D gene is left open where the match is weak. Only some rows state a clone size, as once, few, many or a class for expanded clones.

CDR3nt	CDR3aa	d_gene	abundance	j_gene	v_gene
TGTGCCAGCAGCGTCGCCGGGGCAAAAGAGGCTGAAGCTTTCTTT	CASSVAGAKEAEAFF	.	.	TRBJ1-1	TRBV5-4
TGTGCTAGTGGTTCCCCCCCGGGGTCAAGCAATGAGCAGTTCTTC	CASGSPPGSSNEQFF	.	.	TRBJ2-1	TRBV12-5
TGCGCCAGCACGACCCACAGGGGCGATGGCTACACCTTC	CASTTHRGDGYTF	TRBD1	once	TRBJ1-2	TRBV5-1
TGTGCCATCGGGGAGGGACAGTACACCGGGGAGCTGTTTTTT	CAIGEGQYTGELFF	.	.	TRBJ2-2	TRBV15
TGTGCCAGCAGCTTAGGAGGACCAACGCTGGAGACCCAGTACTTC	CASSLGGPTLETQYF	.	.	TRBJ2-5	TRBV7-8
TGTGCCAGCAGCCCCCCATGGGGACTAGCGGGTCAAGAGACCCAGTACTTC	CASSPPWGLAGQETQYF	TRBD2	.	TRBJ2-5	TRBV28
TGTGCCAGCAACAGGGGGCGTAGCGAGCAGTACTTC	CASNRGRSEQYF	TRBD1	.	TRBJ2-7	TRBV2
TGTGCCAGCAGTTTACCGTACCCCACAGGGCCCACTGAAGCTTTCTTT	CASSLPYPTGPTEAFF	.	once	TRBJ1-1	TRBV28
TGCAGCGTTGAATCTGGAGGAGATGAAAAACTGTTTTTT	CSVESGGDEKLFF	.	.	TRBJ1-4	TRBV29-1
TGTGCCTGGAGTACGACGGGCTATGGCTACACCTTC	CAWSTTGYGYTF	.	.	TRBJ1-2	TRBV30
TGTGCCAGCAGCCACCAAATAGACAGCATCTATGGCTACACCTTC	CASSHQIDSIYGYTF	.	many	TRBJ1-2	TRBV5-6
TGCGCCAGCAGCTTCACAGGGGGCAGCTTGACTGAAGCTTTCTTT	CASSFTGGSLTEAFF	TRBD1	.	TRBJ1-1	TRBV5-1
TGTGCCAGTAGTCCCACCTTAGGGGTCGCTGAGCAGTTCTTC	CASSPTLGVAEQFF	.	.	TRBJ2-1	TRBV19
TGTGCCAGTAGAGCGGGAGTGGAAGAGACCCAGTACTTC	CASRAGVEETQYF	TRBD2	.	TRBJ2-5	TRBV19
TGTGCCAGCTCAACGGGGACAGGCCGGGCCGAGCAGTACTTC	CASSTGTGRAEQYF	TRBD1	.	TRBJ2-7	TRBV18
TGTGCCAGCAGCCAGGACCCCGGGACAGGGTTTGACGAGCAGTACTTC	CASSQDPGTGFDEQYF	TRBD1	.	TRBJ2-7	TRBV28
TGCGCCAGCAGCGACGAGGGACTAGCTTCCAATGAGCAGTTCTTC	CASSDEGLASNEQFF	TRBD2	once	TRBJ2-1	TRBV4-1
TGTGCCAGTCAGGAGGAAGCGGGGAAAAATGAGCAGTTCTTC	CASQEEAGKNEQFF	TRBD2	.	TRBJ2-1	TRBV11-3
TGTGCCAGCAGTCCCGGGACGTACTCCTACGAGCAGTACTTC	CASSPGTYSYEQYF	.	many	TRBJ2-7	TRBV28
TGTGCCAGCAGCTTGGCGGGAGGGTCAGATACGCAGTATTTT	CASSLAGGSDTQYF	TRBD2	.	TRBJ2-3	TRBV7-7
TGCGCCAGCAGCCGTGGACTAGCGGGAGAAGAGACCCAGTACTTC	CASSRGLAGEETQYF	TRBD2	.	TRBJ2-5	TRBV5-1
TGTGCCAGCAGTTTATCAGGGGAAGGCGGGGAGCTGTTTTTT	CASSLSGEGGELFF	.	once	TRBJ2-2	TRBV28
TGTGCCAGCAGCACCCGGACTAGCACAGATACGCAGTATTTT	CASSTRTSTDTQYF	.	.	TRBJ2-3	TRBV2
TGTGCCAGCAGTTACGGGCAGGGTAGAACTGAAGCTTTCTTT	CASSYGQGRTEAFF	.	.	TRBJ1-1	TRBV6-5
TGCGCCAGCAGCGCTGGGACAGGGGAACAGCCCCAGCATTTT	CASSAGTGEQPQHF	TRBD1	once	TRBJ1-5	TRBV5-1
TGCGCCAGCAGCGACCTTAGAGGTCCTGAAGAGACCCAGTACTTC	CASSDLRGPEETQYF	.	.	TRBJ2-5	TRBV5-1
TGTGCCAGTAGCACCGCCAGGCAGGGAGTCTATGGCTACACCTTC	CASSTARQGVYGYTF	.	.	TRBJ1-2	TRBV19
TGTGCCAGCAACGAAGGCGGGGGACTAGCGGGAGTAGACGAGCAGTACTTC	CASNEGGGLAGVDEQYF	TRBD2	.	TRBJ2-7	TRBV5-4
TGTGCCAGCAGTTACGCGTATGAAGCTTTCTTT	CASSYAYEAFF	.	.	TRBJ1-1	TRBV6-6
TGTGCCAGCAGTGAAAGGGGGACTAGACTCACAGATACGCAGTATTTT	CASSERGTRLTDTQYF	TRBD2	.	TRBJ2-3	TRBV2
TGTGCCACCAGCAGAAAATCGAACACTGAAGCTTTCTTT	CATSRKSNTEAFF	.	.	TRBJ1-1	TRBV15
TGTGCCAGCAGCCAGGTGGGGACAGTGAATGGCTACACCTTC	CASSQVGTVNGYTF	TRBD1	few	TRBJ1-2	TRBV14
TGTGCCAGCAGCCGACCCCAAAGACAGGGAACCTATGGCTACACCTTC	CASSRPQRQGTYGYTF	TRBD1	.	TRBJ1-2	TRBV5-4
TGTGCCAGCAAGGGGACAGAACCCGGCTACACCTTC	CASKGTEPGYTF	TRBD1	.	TRBJ1-2	TRBV6-6
TGTGCCAGCTCACCACTTAGCTTCTCTGGAAACACCATATATTTT	CASSPLSFSGNTIYF	.	.	TRBJ1-3	TRBV18
TGTGCCAGTAGTATGACAGGGGGCTTGAACACTGAAGCTTTCTTT	CASSMTGGLNTEAFF	TRBD1	.	TRBJ1-1	TRBV19
TGTGCCAGCAGCTTTGGGGGTCGACGAGAGCAGTTCTTC	CASSFGGRREQFF	.	.	TRBJ2-1	TRBV7-3
TGTGCCAGCACCCGAGGAACTAATGAAAAACTGTTTTTT	CASTRGTNEKLFF	.	.	TRBJ1-4	TRBV18
TGTGCCAGCTCACCGACGGAGGCATCAGCTTATAGCAATCAGCCCCAGCATTTT	CASSPTEASAYSNQPQHF	.	.	TRBJ1-5	TRBV18
TGTGCCAGCAGTGGGGGACTAGCGGGAGCAGTAGAGACCCAGTACTTC	CASSGGLAGAVETQYF	TRBD2	.	TRBJ2-5	TRBV2
TGTGCCAGCAGTTCCGGGACCGGTAGCACAGATACGCAGTATTTT	CASSSGTGSTDTQYF	.	.	TRBJ2-3	TRBV2
TGTGCCCTCCGACGGAGCTCTGGGGCCAACGTCCTGACTTTC	CALRRSSGANVLTF	.	.	TRBJ2-6	TRBV30
TGTGCCAGCTCCTGGGAGCGTACTTTTGAAGCTTTCTTT	CASSWERTFEAFF	.	.	TRBJ1-1	TRBV28
TGTGCCAGCAGCTTAGGAGGCGAATTGAACACTGAAGCTTTCTTT	CASSLGGELNTEAFF	.	.	TRBJ1-1	TRBV13
TGTGCCAGCAGCTTTATTACAGGGGGGAACTACGAGCAGTACTTC	CASSFITGGNYEQYF	TRBD1	.	TRBJ2-7	TRBV7-2
TGTGCCAGCAGCAACAATCTTGGGGGGGAGACCCAGTACTTC	CASSNNLGGETQYF	.	.	TRBJ2-5	TRBV2
TGTGCCAGCAGATCAGACTTAAGCACAGATACGCAGTATTTT	CASRSDLSTDTQYF	.	once	TRBJ2-3	TRBV27
TGTGCCAGCAGCTTAACGCAGGTCGTAGGTGAGCAGTTCTTC	CASSLTQVVGEQFF	.	.	TRBJ2-1	TRBV11-3
TGTGCCAGCAGCTTCGGACTGTCCAATGAGCAGTTCTTC	CASSFGLSNEQFF	.	once	TRBJ2-1	TRBV11-3
TGTGCCAGCAGTCCGTGGCAGTCGACCTCAGATACGCAGTATTTT	CASSPWQSTSDTQYF	.	.	TRBJ2-3	TRBV28
TGTGCCAGCAGTAGGACCGGGACAGGGGAGACTGAAGCTTTCTTT	CASSRTGTGETEAFF	TRBD1	.	TRBJ1-1	TRBV28